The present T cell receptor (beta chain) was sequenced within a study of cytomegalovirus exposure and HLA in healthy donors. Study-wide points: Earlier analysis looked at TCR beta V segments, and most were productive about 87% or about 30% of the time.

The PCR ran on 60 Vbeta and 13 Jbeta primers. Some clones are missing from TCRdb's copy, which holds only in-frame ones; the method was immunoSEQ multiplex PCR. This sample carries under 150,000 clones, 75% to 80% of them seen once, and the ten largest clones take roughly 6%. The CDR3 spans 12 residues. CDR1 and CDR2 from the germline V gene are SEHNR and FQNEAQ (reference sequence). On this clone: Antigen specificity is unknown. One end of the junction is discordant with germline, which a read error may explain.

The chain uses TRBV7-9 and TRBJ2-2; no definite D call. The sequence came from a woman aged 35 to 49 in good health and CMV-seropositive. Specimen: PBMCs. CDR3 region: CSSSPYSGELFF. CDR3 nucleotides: TGTTCCAGCAGCCCCTATTCCGGGGAGCTGTTTTTT.